The 25 T cell receptor beta chains reported below all come from one sample, sequenced in a study of blood T cell repertoires in COVID-19. TCRdb keeps only in-frame clones here, not all; method: immunoSEQ multiplex PCR. The data hold about 62,000 clones, with 80% to 90% observed a single time. Sequencing used peripheral blood. The receptors were gathered from a woman aged 55-70 years with COVID-19, enrolled during active disease.

The chain recombines TRBV6-1 with TRBJ1-2; D unclear. Between the trimmed V and J ends, which lost 5 bases and 6 bases, there was a span of 19 bases. Germline CDR1 is MNHNS and CDR2 is SASEGT. The CDR3 length is 15 residues. CDR3 sequence reads: CASSHTGWGGDGYTF. CDR3 nucleotide sequence: TGTGCCAGCAGTCACACGGGATGGGGTGGGGATGGCTACACCTTC.

The chain has TRBV18 and TRBJ2-3, with D possibly matching TRBD2 (6 bases). The germline V gene encodes CDR1 KGHSH and CDR2 LQKENI. Between the trimmed V and J ends, which lost 0 bases and 0 bases, there was a span of 7 bases. This CDR3 is built from 15 residues. The CDR3 loop reads CASSPPGTSTDTQYF. DNA for the CDR3: TGTGCCAGCTCACCACCCGGGACTAGCACAGATACGCAGTATTTT.

This clone appeared once. J is TRBJ2-1 and V is TRBV6-5; 11 bases agree with TRBD2. Losses at the gene ends were 4 bases for V and 9 bases for J; bases not matched to a gene: 8. CDR1 MNHEY and CDR2 SVGAGI come from the germline V gene. CDR3 length: 15 amino acids. CDR3 sequence (DNA): TGTGCCAGCAGTTCCCCCGGGACTAGCGGATCTGAGCAGTTCTTC. This codes for CASSSPGTSGSEQFF.

This clone was recorded only once. This chain uses TRBV6-5 with TRBJ2-7, with a possible D match to TRBD1 (7 bases). The CDR3 is made up of 15 amino acids. Germline V gene sequence: CDR1 MNHEY, CDR2 SVGAGI. Trimming pared 2 bases from V and 2 bases from J, leaving 13 bases between. CDR3 in amino acids: CASSYGRTGAYEQYF. The CDR3 nucleotides are TGTGCCAGCAGTTACGGGAGGACAGGTGCCTACGAGCAGTACTTC.

The chain recombines TRBV19 with TRBJ2-1; D gene unclear. Trimming shortened V by 3 bases and J by 7 bases, and 13 bases separated the two germline ends. The CDR3 runs to 14 residues. Germline CDR1 is LNHDA and CDR2 is SQIVND (reference sequence). The CDR3 region is CASSIGQSGNEQFF. The CDR3 DNA is TGTGCCAGTAGTATCGGCCAGTCGGGTAATGAGCAGTTCTTC.

This chain joins TRBV4-3 and TRBJ2-5; 7 bases align to TRBD2. There are 21 residues in the CDR3. CDR1 LGHNA and CDR2 YSLEER come from the germline V gene. V gave up 1 base and J gave up 1 base; unmatched junction bases: 21. CDR3 protein: CASSQAVPAAGEGLGQETQYF. CDR3 sequence (DNA): TGCGCCAGCAGCCAAGCCGTCCCCGCTGCGGGAGAGGGTTTGGGCCAAGAGACCCAGTACTTC.

The chain has TRBV7-2 and TRBJ2-1; a weak D match, TRBD2 (5 bases). Germline lookup yields CDR1 SGHTA and CDR2 FQGNSA. CDR3 length: 18 residues. The V gene lost 0 bases and the J gene lost 0 bases, with 15 bases spanning the gap. The CDR3 sequence is CASSLALISGSSYNEQFF. The CDR3 DNA reads as TGTGCCAGCAGCTTAGCGCTGATCAGTGGGAGCTCCTACAATGAGCAGTTCTTC.

This chain uses TRBV19 with TRBJ2-5; D remains ambiguous. CDR1 LNHDA and CDR2 SQIVND come from the germline V gene (reference sequence). CDR3 size: 14 residues. The ends were cut back, 3 bases at V and 0 bases at J, with 8 bases in the middle. In DNA, the CDR3 is TGTGCCAGTAGTATTGGCCAATACCAAGAGACCCAGTACTTC. Protein sequence: CASSIGQYQETQYF.

The V gene is TRBV28, the J gene TRBJ2-7; the D gene is possibly TRBD1 (5 bases). V was shortened by 6 bases and J by 3 bases, with 18 bases between the two germline ends. CDR3 size: 15 residues. Germline V lookup: CDR1 MDHEN, CDR2 SYDVKM. The CDR3 DNA sequence: TGTGCCAGCAGCCATGGCGACAGTATAAACTACGAGCAGTACTTC. Encoded protein: CASSHGDSINYEQYF.

Concerning this clone: A read error may produce the germline difference seen at one junction end. This chain links TRBV7-7 with TRBJ2-5; D is perhaps TRBD2 (5 bases). Germline CDR1 and CDR2: SSHAT and FNYEAQ (reference sequence). The CDR3 has 15 residues. CDR3 nucleotide sequence: TGTGCTAGCAGCTCCGGGATCCTATACCAAGAGACCCAGTACTTC. It is translated as CASSSGILYQETQYF.

A single count supports this clone. The chain recombines TRBV15 with TRBJ1-2; TRBD1 is a possible D gene (5 bases). This CDR3 region has 14 residues. Germline V gene lookup returns CDR1 LNHNV and CDR2 YYDKDF (reference sequence). Trimming took off 0 bases at V and 4 bases at J, with 9 bases between the two ends. CDR3 sequence reads: CATSREGLIYGYTF. CDR3 DNA: TGTGCCACCAGCAGAGAGGGACTTATCTATGGCTACACCTTC.

V gene TRBV5-5 combines with J gene TRBJ1-4, with unresolved D. The CDR3 has 14 residues. CDR1 and CDR2 (germline): SGHKS, YYEKEE (reference sequence). V was pared by 4 bases and J by 4 bases, with 11 bases between. This chain's CDR3 is CASSLGGNNEKLFF. The DNA of the CDR3 is TGTGCCAGCAGCCTGGGCGGAAATAATGAAAAACTGTTTTTT.

This chain links TRBV27 with TRBJ1-1; D uncertain. The CDR3 length is 14 residues. V lost 5 bases and J 4 bases, leaving 14 bases between the germline ends. Germline loops: CDR1 MNHEY, CDR2 SMNVEV (reference sequence). The CDR3: CASSPIAGSTEAFF. The CDR3 nucleotides are TGTGCCAGCAGTCCCATAGCTGGGAGCACTGAAGCTTTCTTT.

The chain uses TRBV6-5 and TRBJ1-1; D unclear. Per germline, CDR1 MNHEY and CDR2 SVGAGI. Trimming removed 1 base at V and 1 base at J, with 7 bases between. This CDR3 spans 14 amino acids. DNA of the CDR3: TGTGCCAGCAGTTACTACACCCAGAACACTGAAGCTTTCTTT. The encoded protein is CASSYYTQNTEAFF.

This clone occurred once. The CDR3 is CASSSHTAGSYEQYF. DNA for the CDR3: TGTGCCAGCAGTTCACATACGGCGGGGTCCTACGAGCAGTACTTC. V is TRBV27 and J is TRBJ2-7; a possible D gene is TRBD2 (6 bases). This CDR3 is 15 amino acids long. Germline V CDR1 and CDR2: MNHEY, SMNVEV (reference sequence). Trimming shortened V by 4 bases and J by 1 base, and 14 bases separated the two germline ends.

This chain links TRBV5-4 with TRBJ1-6; D unclear. Trimming took 0 bases from V and 13 from J, leaving 11 bases between them. The germline CDR1 and CDR2 sequences are SGHNT and YYREEE (reference sequence). CDR3 size: 13 residues. The CDR3 region has the DNA TGTGCCAGCAGCTTGGGCCAAGCCGCGCCCCTCCACTTT. This gives the protein CASSLGQAAPLHF.

The chain uses TRBV6-2 or TRBV6-3 and TRBJ2-3, with TRBD2 matching over 7 bases. Germline V gene data show CDR1 as MNHEY and CDR2 as SVGEGT. CDR3 length equals 15 residues. With 5 bases clipped from V and 1 base from J, the junction kept 6 bases outside the gene matches. In DNA form, the CDR3 reads TGTGCCAGCAGTAAAACTAGCGTAGGCACAGATACGCAGTATTTT. Amino acid sequence: CASSKTSVGTDTQYF.

The rearrangement joins TRBV13 to TRBJ1-4; D not certain. This CDR3 has 15 residues. Looked up from germline, CDR1 is PRHDT and CDR2 is FYEKMQ (reference sequence). Trimming stripped 3 bases from V and 4 bases from J, with 12 bases between. CDR3 bases: TGTGCCAGCAGCTTGGACCGCGGGATTAATGAAAAACTGTTTTTT. This encodes CASSLDRGINEKLFF.

The chain combines TRBV6-5 with TRBJ2-1, with TRBD2 matching over 8 bases. The J segment lost 6 bases and the V segment lost 7 bases, leaving 11 bases of the junction unmatched. CDR1 and CDR2 (germline): MNHEY, SVGAGI. This CDR3 region has 15 residues. The CDR3 sequence: CASNPLSGRSNEQFF. The CDR3, as DNA: TGTGCCAGCAACCCTCTAAGCGGGAGAAGCAATGAGCAGTTCTTC.

The V call is TRBV4-1, the J call TRBJ2-1; 9 bases line up with TRBD1. V was pared by 0 bases and J by 6 bases, with 6 bases of the junction left unmatched. The CDR3 spans 16 residues. The germline V gene encodes CDR1 MGHRA and CDR2 YSYEKL. In nucleotides, the CDR3 is TGCGCCAGCAGCCAAGAAGGGACAGGGCTTTTCAATGAGCAGTTCTTC. Its protein product is CASSQEGTGLFNEQFF.

The chain combines TRBV2 with TRBJ2-7; 10 bases are a match to TRBD2. Germline assignment: CDR1 SNHLY and CDR2 FYNNEI. V shed 8 bases and J 0 bases; nucleotides not matched to a gene: 4. CDR3 length equals 14 residues. CDR3 sequence reads: CASASGRASYEQYF. The CDR3 region has the DNA TGTGCCAGCGCAAGCGGGAGGGCCTCCTACGAGCAGTACTTC.

The rearrangement joins TRBV9 to TRBJ2-5; 8 bases line up with TRBD1. The CDR3 spans 14 residues. V trimming: 3 bases; J trimming: 3 bases; junction bases outside the gene matches: 4. Germline CDR1 reads SGDLS; CDR2 reads YYNGEE. DNA for the CDR3: TGTGCCAGCAGCGGATCGGACAGGGAAGAGACCCAGTACTTC. Its translation: CASSGSDREETQYF. Full variable domain (rest looked up from reference TRBV9 and TRBJ2-5): DSGVTQTPKHLITATGQRVTLRCSPRSGDLSVYWYQQSLDQGLQFLIQYYNGEERAKGNILERFSAQQFPDLHSELNLSSLELGDSALYFCASSGSDREETQYFGPGTRLLVL.

The rearrangement links TRBV25-1 to TRBJ2-3; 7 nucleotides match TRBD1. Trimming at V came to 6 bases and at J to 1 base, leaving 7 bases not matched to a gene. The CDR3 spans 15 residues. Looked up from germline, CDR1 is MGHDK and CDR2 is SYGVNS. CDR3 sequence (DNA): TGTGCCAGCAGCGAAGGGGACAGACGCACAGATACGCAGTATTTT. This encodes CASSEGDRRTDTQYF.

This chain connects TRBV19 to TRBJ1-5; weak D call: TRBD1 (6 bases). V was cut by 9 bases and J by 0 bases, with 15 bases left in between. This CDR3 has 15 residues. CDR1 LNHDA and CDR2 SQIVND come from the germline V gene (reference sequence). The DNA for the CDR3 is TGTGCCAGCCAGGACAGAAGTTATAGCAATCAGCCCCAGCATTTT. It encodes CASQDRSYSNQPQHF.

The rearrangement joins TRBV28 to TRBJ1-6, with D tentatively TRBD1 (5 bases). The V gene's germline CDR1 is MDHEN and CDR2 SYDVKM. The CDR3 length is 15 residues. V lost 7 bases and J 0 bases, leaving 10 bases between the germline ends. The CDR3 DNA reads as TGTGCCAGCACCCAAAGGGGCTCCTATAATTCACCCCTCCACTTT. Translated: CASTQRGSYNSPLHF.